The rows below give T cell receptor beta chains drawn from one sample of a study of T cell responses to AZD1222 COVID-19 vaccine. Assay: immunoSEQ multiplex PCR; the TCRdb copy retains only in-frame clones and omits some. The sample shows about 120,000 clones, about 87% of them seen only once. The input for sequencing was peripheral blood, taken on day 0 of AZD1222 vaccination. These TCRs come from an adult in good health. CDR3s include the opening cysteine and the closing phenylalanine or tryptophan. D genes are given only for firm matches. The size of a clone is reported for some rows only, either as once, few or many, or as a class for expanded clones.

d_gene: NA
j_gene: TRBJ1-4
v_gene: TRBV30
abundance: NA
CDR3nt: TGTGCCTGGAGTACTCCTCCCTCTAATGAAAAACTGTTTTTT
CDR3aa: CAWSTPPSNEKLFF

d_gene: NA
j_gene: TRBJ2-1
v_gene: TRBV6-6
abundance: NA
CDR3nt: TGTGCCAGCAACGCAGGGCATTGGGAGCAGTTCTTC
CDR3aa: CASNAGHWEQFF

d_gene: TRBD1
j_gene: TRBJ2-1
v_gene: TRBV18
abundance: NA
CDR3nt: TGTGCCAGCTTGACCGGGACAGGGGGGAAGAATGAGCAGTTCTTC
CDR3aa: CASLTGTGGKNEQFF

d_gene: NA
j_gene: TRBJ2-1
v_gene: TRBV6-2/TRBV6-3
abundance: NA
CDR3nt: TGTGCCAGCAGTACCTGGACGACCAACAATGAGCAGTTCTTC
CDR3aa: CASSTWTTNNEQFF

d_gene: NA
j_gene: TRBJ2-7
v_gene: TRBV5-1
abundance: NA
CDR3nt: TGCGCCAGCAGTCCCAACTCCCCGGTCTACGAGCAGTACTTC
CDR3aa: CASSPNSPVYEQYF

d_gene: NA
j_gene: TRBJ1-5
v_gene: TRBV15
abundance: NA
CDR3nt: TGTGCCACCAGCAGAGATCCCCCATGGAATAGCAATCAGCCCCAGCATTTT
CDR3aa: CATSRDPPWNSNQPQHF

d_gene: NA
j_gene: TRBJ1-1
v_gene: TRBV5-1
abundance: NA
CDR3nt: TGCGCCAGCAGCTACCGGGACCCCGTCTTGTGGGACACTGAAGCTTTCTTT
CDR3aa: CASSYRDPVLWDTEAFF

d_gene: NA
j_gene: TRBJ2-6
v_gene: TRBV19
abundance: NA
CDR3nt: TGTGCCAGTAGTATATTTGAGGGAACTGGGGCCAACGTCCTGACTTTC
CDR3aa: CASSIFEGTGANVLTF

d_gene: NA
j_gene: TRBJ1-1
v_gene: TRBV19
abundance: NA
CDR3nt: TGTGCCAGTAGTAGCGGGGTGGGGTTGGGCACTGAAGCTTTCTTT
CDR3aa: CASSSGVGLGTEAFF

d_gene: NA
j_gene: TRBJ1-1
v_gene: TRBV13
abundance: NA
CDR3nt: TGTGCCAGCAGCGCCCGGGGGTCTGCCGAAGCTTTCTTT
CDR3aa: CASSARGSAEAFF

d_gene: TRBD1
j_gene: TRBJ2-1
v_gene: TRBV6-4
abundance: many
CDR3nt: TGTGCCAGCAGTGAGTCCTCCGGGACAGGGCTCGAGGGGGAGCAGTTCTTC
CDR3aa: CASSESSGTGLEGEQFF

d_gene: NA
j_gene: TRBJ2-7
v_gene: TRBV11-2
abundance: NA
CDR3nt: TGTGCCAGCAGCTTACTGTGGGACCGACCCTACGAGCAGTACTTC
CDR3aa: CASSLLWDRPYEQYF

d_gene: NA
j_gene: TRBJ1-2
v_gene: TRBV5-1
abundance: NA
CDR3nt: TGCGCCAGCAGCTTAGCAGATCCCTATGGCTACACCTTC
CDR3aa: CASSLADPYGYTF

d_gene: NA
j_gene: TRBJ1-5
v_gene: TRBV6-5
abundance: NA
CDR3nt: TGTGCCAGCACCCCCGGTTTTGGGGCGGGTCAGCCCCAGCATTTT
CDR3aa: CASTPGFGAGQPQHF

d_gene: TRBD1
j_gene: TRBJ1-2
v_gene: TRBV7-2
abundance: NA
CDR3nt: TGTGCCAGCAGCTTGACAGGGGAAGTTATGGGCTATGGCTACACCTTC
CDR3aa: CASSLTGEVMGYGYTF

d_gene: TRBD2
j_gene: TRBJ2-7
v_gene: TRBV5-6
abundance: NA
CDR3nt: TGTGCCAGCAGCTTCCAACTAGCGACCGAGCAGTACTTC
CDR3aa: CASSFQLATEQYF

d_gene: NA
j_gene: TRBJ2-7
v_gene: TRBV4-3
abundance: NA
CDR3nt: TGCGCCAGCAGCTCAGGTCCAGGGGACTCCTACGAGCAGTACTTC
CDR3aa: CASSSGPGDSYEQYF

d_gene: NA
j_gene: TRBJ2-5
v_gene: TRBV4-1
abundance: NA
CDR3nt: TGCGCCAGCAGCCAAGATCAGGTCCCATCGAACGCGAACCAGTACTTC
CDR3aa: CASSQDQVPSNANQYF

d_gene: NA
j_gene: TRBJ1-2
v_gene: TRBV3-1/TRBV3-2
abundance: few
CDR3nt: TGTGCCAGCAGCCCCGGGACTGGCCGTGGCTACACCTTC
CDR3aa: CASSPGTGRGYTF

d_gene: NA
j_gene: TRBJ1-1
v_gene: TRBV2
abundance: NA
CDR3nt: TGTGCCAGCGGAGCGAGGGGCCTCACTGAAGCTTTCTTT
CDR3aa: CASGARGLTEAFF

d_gene: NA
j_gene: TRBJ1-5
v_gene: TRBV28
abundance: NA
CDR3nt: TGTGCCAGCAGTTTGTTCTCAGGGTTCGGTCAGCCCCAGCATTTT
CDR3aa: CASSLFSGFGQPQHF

d_gene: NA
j_gene: TRBJ2-2
v_gene: TRBV6-4
abundance: NA
CDR3nt: TGTGCCAGCAGTGGGGACCCGAACACCGGGGAGCTGTTTTTT
CDR3aa: CASSGDPNTGELFF

d_gene: NA
j_gene: TRBJ2-6
v_gene: TRBV11-2
abundance: NA
CDR3nt: TGTGCCAGCAGTCTTCGCCCGGGGTCTGGGGCCAACGTCCTGACTTTC
CDR3aa: CASSLRPGSGANVLTF

d_gene: TRBD2
j_gene: TRBJ2-3
v_gene: TRBV5-1
abundance: NA
CDR3nt: TGCGCCAGCAGCTTGGGACTAGCGGGAGGTCCAGATACGCAGTATTTT
CDR3aa: CASSLGLAGGPDTQYF

d_gene: TRBD2
j_gene: TRBJ2-1
v_gene: TRBV6-2/TRBV6-3
abundance: NA
CDR3nt: TGTGCCAGCAGTTACGGGGGAGCGGGATCCTACAATGAGCAGTTCTTC
CDR3aa: CASSYGGAGSYNEQFF

d_gene: NA
j_gene: TRBJ1-6
v_gene: TRBV27
abundance: once
CDR3nt: TGTGCCAGCAGTTTACGGGCGAGTGGCGGAGCTCGGGCACCCCTCCACTTT
CDR3aa: CASSLRASGGARAPLHF

d_gene: TRBD2
j_gene: TRBJ2-2
v_gene: TRBV29-1
abundance: NA
CDR3nt: TGCAGCGTTCCGGGAGGGCCCGGGGAGCTGTTTTTT
CDR3aa: CSVPGGPGELFF

d_gene: TRBD2
j_gene: TRBJ2-1
v_gene: TRBV9
abundance: NA
CDR3nt: TGTGCCAGCAGCGTAGGATTAGCGGGGGCCCCATACAATGAGCAGTTCTTC
CDR3aa: CASSVGLAGAPYNEQFF

d_gene: NA
j_gene: TRBJ1-2
v_gene: TRBV5-1
abundance: NA
CDR3nt: TGCGCCAGCAGCTTGGGAGGCGAGAATGGCTACACCTTC
CDR3aa: CASSLGGENGYTF

d_gene: TRBD2
j_gene: TRBJ2-5
v_gene: TRBV7-9
abundance: NA
CDR3nt: TGTGCCAGCAGCGCCTACCGACTAGCGGGGAGGGAGACCCAGTACTTC
CDR3aa: CASSAYRLAGRETQYF

d_gene: NA
j_gene: TRBJ1-4
v_gene: TRBV5-1
abundance: NA
CDR3nt: TGCGCCAGCAGCTTGGAATACGGAGGCGCGTCTTCTAATGAAAAACTGTTTTTT
CDR3aa: CASSLEYGGASSNEKLFF

d_gene: TRBD2
j_gene: TRBJ2-1
v_gene: TRBV7-2
abundance: once
CDR3nt: TGTGCCAGCAGCTTAGCGCGGACTAGCGGATTCAATGAGCAGTTCTTC
CDR3aa: CASSLARTSGFNEQFF

d_gene: NA
j_gene: TRBJ2-5
v_gene: TRBV5-8
abundance: few
CDR3nt: TGTGCCAGCAGCCCGGACAATCAAGAGACCCAGTACTTC
CDR3aa: CASSPDNQETQYF

d_gene: NA
j_gene: TRBJ1-2
v_gene: TRBV6-5
abundance: NA
CDR3nt: TGTGCCAGCAGTCTTCCGGACAGCGTTAACTATGGCTACACCTTC
CDR3aa: CASSLPDSVNYGYTF

d_gene: TRBD1
j_gene: TRBJ1-1
v_gene: TRBV2
abundance: NA
CDR3nt: TGTGCCAGCAGTGAAAATGCCGACAGGGGACGCGCTTTCTTT
CDR3aa: CASSENADRGRAFF

d_gene: NA
j_gene: TRBJ1-1
v_gene: TRBV6-5
abundance: NA
CDR3nt: TGTGCCAGCAGTTACGGGGGGATGAACACTGAAGCTTTCTTT
CDR3aa: CASSYGGMNTEAFF

d_gene: TRBD1
j_gene: TRBJ2-7
v_gene: TRBV3-1/TRBV3-2
abundance: NA
CDR3nt: TGTGCCAGCAGCCAAGAAGGACAGGGTACCGGCGAGCAGTACTTC
CDR3aa: CASSQEGQGTGEQYF

d_gene: TRBD2
j_gene: TRBJ2-5
v_gene: TRBV5-1
abundance: NA
CDR3nt: TGCGCCAGCGAAGTATCGGGGGGCCAAGAGACCCAGTACTTC
CDR3aa: CASEVSGGQETQYF

d_gene: NA
j_gene: TRBJ2-5
v_gene: TRBV2
abundance: NA
CDR3nt: TGTGCCAGCGCATACCAAGAGACCCAGTACTTC
CDR3aa: CASAYQETQYF

d_gene: TRBD2
j_gene: TRBJ2-5
v_gene: TRBV11-1
abundance: NA
CDR3nt: TGTGCCAGCAGCTTATTCTCACTAGCGGGGTCTGAGACCCAGTACTTC
CDR3aa: CASSLFSLAGSETQYF

d_gene: NA
j_gene: TRBJ1-1
v_gene: TRBV2
abundance: once
CDR3nt: TGTGCCAGCAGTGACGTGGGCAGCTGGAACACTGAAGCTTTCTTT
CDR3aa: CASSDVGSWNTEAFF

d_gene: TRBD1
j_gene: TRBJ2-7
v_gene: TRBV5-4
abundance: NA
CDR3nt: TGTGCCAGCAGCGGGACAGGGACCGACTACGAGCAGTACTTC
CDR3aa: CASSGTGTDYEQYF

d_gene: TRBD1
j_gene: TRBJ2-1
v_gene: TRBV24-1
abundance: NA
CDR3nt: TGTGCCACCAGTGACTCACCGGGACAGGGCCCGAGCTCCTACAATGAGCAGTTCTTC
CDR3aa: CATSDSPGQGPSSYNEQFF

d_gene: NA
j_gene: TRBJ2-5
v_gene: TRBV3-1/TRBV3-2
abundance: NA
CDR3nt: TGTGCCAGCAGGTTCTATGGGGAGACCCAGTACTTC
CDR3aa: CASRFYGETQYF

d_gene: NA
j_gene: TRBJ1-6
v_gene: TRBV2
abundance: NA
CDR3nt: TGTGCCAGCAGGTTCCAGGGAGAGCAATCCCTCCACTTT
CDR3aa: CASRFQGEQSLHF

d_gene: NA
j_gene: TRBJ1-2
v_gene: TRBV18
abundance: NA
CDR3nt: TGTGCCAGCTCACCAGGGGGCGAGCCCCAGGGCTACACCTTC
CDR3aa: CASSPGGEPQGYTF

d_gene: NA
j_gene: TRBJ1-5
v_gene: TRBV27
abundance: NA
CDR3nt: TGTGCCAGCAGCCCGAATGCGCAGATTAGCAATCAGCCCCAGCATTTT
CDR3aa: CASSPNAQISNQPQHF

d_gene: TRBD1
j_gene: TRBJ1-1
v_gene: TRBV6-5
abundance: NA
CDR3nt: TGTGCCAGCAGTCACAGGGGGATCACTGAAGCTTTCTTT
CDR3aa: CASSHRGITEAFF

d_gene: NA
j_gene: TRBJ1-6
v_gene: TRBV28
abundance: NA
CDR3nt: TGTGCCAGCAGCGGGGGGTCCCTCGGCTGGGATTCACCCCTCCACTTT
CDR3aa: CASSGGSLGWDSPLHF

d_gene: TRBD1
j_gene: TRBJ2-7
v_gene: TRBV19
abundance: NA
CDR3nt: TGTGCCAGCTCTGGACAGGGTGGCTACGAGCAGTACTTC
CDR3aa: CASSGQGGYEQYF

d_gene: TRBD1
j_gene: TRBJ2-2
v_gene: TRBV19
abundance: once
CDR3nt: TGTGCCAGTAGTCCTAGGGGGACAGGGAACAGCGGGGAGCTGTTTTTT
CDR3aa: CASSPRGTGNSGELFF

d_gene: TRBD1
j_gene: TRBJ1-5
v_gene: TRBV3-1/TRBV3-2
abundance: once
CDR3nt: TGTGCCAGCAGCCAATTGTCAGGGGGCTCTCAGCCCCAGCATTTT
CDR3aa: CASSQLSGGSQPQHF

d_gene: NA
j_gene: TRBJ1-5
v_gene: TRBV5-1
abundance: NA
CDR3nt: TGCGCCAGCAGCCCAGACAGGCCCAATCAGCCCCAGCATTTT
CDR3aa: CASSPDRPNQPQHF

d_gene: TRBD2
j_gene: TRBJ2-1
v_gene: TRBV10-3
abundance: NA
CDR3nt: TGTGCCATCAGTGAGCCCTCGACTAGCGGGGGCAATGAGCAGTTCTTC
CDR3aa: CAISEPSTSGGNEQFF

d_gene: NA
j_gene: TRBJ1-5
v_gene: TRBV7-2
abundance: NA
CDR3nt: TGTGCCAGCAGCTTCAAGTCGGACCGCAATCAGCCCCAGCATTTT
CDR3aa: CASSFKSDRNQPQHF

d_gene: NA
j_gene: TRBJ1-4
v_gene: TRBV5-1
abundance: NA
CDR3nt: TGCGCCAGCAGCCTCCCAGGGATAGATGAAAAACTGTTTTTT
CDR3aa: CASSLPGIDEKLFF

d_gene: TRBD1
j_gene: TRBJ1-2
v_gene: TRBV2
abundance: NA
CDR3nt: TGTGCCAGCAGTGGGTTGGGACAGGGGTATGGCTACACCTTC
CDR3aa: CASSGLGQGYGYTF